This TCR beta chain was retrieved from a study of shared clonotypes between healthy human individuals. Study-wide results and caveats: What naive subsets generally showed was a larger estimated richness than memory subsets showed.

The protocol was immunoSEQ multiplex PCR, while the TCRdb copy is restricted to in-frame clones and leaves out a portion. The profile shows hundreds of thousands of clones, less than 80% of them singletons. With respect to this clone: What it recognizes is unknown. This sample also contains other DNA sequences that code for the same CDR3.

This CDR3 has 14 residues. The ends lost 2 bases at V and 6 bases at J; junction bases unmatched: 4. The germline V gene has CDR1 SGHRS and CDR2 YFSETQ. The chain employs TRBV5-1 and TRBJ2-3; 9 bases fit TRBD1. Material for sequencing was memory CD4+ T cells sorted from blood. Subset noted: CD45RA-negative fraction. The TCR sequence derives from a woman between 25 and 40 years old in good health. The CDR3 nucleotides are TGCGCCAGCAGCTTACAGGGGGCGAGCGATACGCAGTATTTT. Encoded protein: CASSLQGASDTQYF.